These 21 T cell receptor beta chains came from one sample sequenced in a study of T cell responses to AZD1222 COVID-19 vaccine. The table came from immunoSEQ multiplex PCR; TCRdb's copy has only in-frame clones and leaves some out. The sample includes about 150,000 clones, 75% to 95% seen only once; the top ten take approximately 3%. The input for sequencing was peripheral blood, taken on day 0 of AZD1222 vaccination. The receptors come from an adult in good health.

This sequence joins TRBV4-2 and TRBJ1-1; D ambiguous. The CDR3 length is 13 residues. V dropped 0 bases and J dropped 6 bases, with 8 bases sitting between them. Germline V gives CDR1 LGHNA, CDR2 YNFKEQ. The CDR3 loop is CASSQDSVAEAFF. For the CDR3, the DNA is TGTGCCAGCAGCCAAGATTCGGTCGCTGAAGCTTTCTTT.

The chain employs TRBV9 and TRBJ1-4, with 9 bases matching TRBD1. CDR1 is SGDLS, CDR2 YYNGEE, per germline. Trimming cost V 0 bases and J 7 bases; bases outside gene matches: 10. The length of the CDR3 is 17 residues. In DNA form, the CDR3 reads TGTGCCAGCAGCGTAGGAGGTTCGACAGGGGGAGGTGAAAAACTGTTTTTT. Protein sequence: CASSVGGSTGGGEKLFF. The full variable domain, rest sourced from reference TRBV9 and TRBJ1-4, is DSGVTQTPKHLITATGQRVTLRCSPRSGDLSVYWYQQSLDQGLQFLIQYYNGEERAKGNILERFSAQQFPDLHSELNLSSLELGDSALYFCASSVGGSTGGGEKLFFGSGTQLSVL.

The chain recombines TRBV7-6 with TRBJ1-2; 8 nucleotides agree with TRBD1. Germline CDR1 SGHVS, CDR2 FNYEAQ. This CDR3 is 13 amino acids long. The V gene end was trimmed by 5 bases and the J gene end by 6 bases; junction bases not matched to a gene: 5. CDR3 residues: CASSITGGNGYTF. The CDR3 coding sequence is TGTGCCAGCAGCATTACAGGGGGAAATGGCTACACCTTC.

This rearrangement joins TRBV7-8 to TRBJ1-5; no clear D. Germline assignment: CDR1 SGHVS and CDR2 FQNEAQ. The CDR3 contains 17 residues. V dropped 1 base and J dropped 9 bases, with 22 bases sitting between them. The CDR3 region has the DNA TGTGCCAGCAGCTTAGGTACTGGGTCCCAGGCCTCGTGGCCCCAGCATTTT. This codes for CASSLGTGSQASWPQHF.

The gene calls are TRBV6-5 and TRBJ2-5, with a weak D call TRBD1 (6 bases). The CDR3 covers 13 residues. V lost 6 bases and J 5 bases, leaving 13 bases between the germline ends. Germline assignment: CDR1 MNHEY and CDR2 SVGAGI. CDR3: CASSLVDRETQYF. CDR3 in DNA: TGTGCCAGCAGCCTAGTCGACAGGGAGACCCAGTACTTC.

The chain is built from TRBV1 and TRBJ2-2; TRBD2, the table's D call, lacks a check against the DNA. TRBV1 is described as a pseudogene. CDR3 size: 16 residues. The CDR3 sequence is CTSSQDWAGVTGELFF. In nucleotides, the CDR3 is TGCACCAGCAGCCAAGATTGGGCGGGGGTCACCGGGGAGCTGTTTTTT.

The count of this clone is one. V is TRBV6-5 and J is TRBJ1-2, with D hard to call. The germline V gene encodes CDR1 MNHEY and CDR2 SVGAGI. V was trimmed by 10 bases and J by 1 base, leaving 7 bases between them. The CDR3 consists of 11 residues. The CDR3 loop reads CATEGNYGYTF. The CDR3 coding sequence is TGTGCCACGGAGGGTAACTATGGCTACACCTTC.

The chain is built from TRBV18 and TRBJ2-1; D gene unclear. The CDR3 is made up of 12 amino acids. Trimming left V 2 bases short and J 7 bases short, with 6 bases between. Germline V gene lookup returns CDR1 KGHSH and CDR2 LQKENI. The CDR3 DNA sequence: TGTGCCAGCTCACCAATCGGGAATGAGCAGTTCTTC. This gives the protein CASSPIGNEQFF.

This clone was seen only once. Other DNA sequences in the sample encode the same CDR3. This chain joins TRBV19 and TRBJ1-1; D is uncertain. CDR3 length equals 12 residues. V was cut by 3 bases and J by 1 base, with 3 bases left in between. CDR1 LNHDA and CDR2 SQIVND come from the germline V gene (reference sequence). The CDR3 region is CASSIGNTEAFF. CDR3 bases: TGTGCCAGTAGTATTGGGAACACTGAAGCTTTCTTT.

V usage is TRBV12-3 or TRBV12-4 and J usage is TRBJ1-6; D is unclear. The CDR3 runs 11 residues. Trimming cost V 5 bases and J 5 bases, with 1 base left between them. CDR3 in DNA: TGTGCCAGCAGTAATAATTCACCCCTCCACTTT. Amino acids: CASSNNSPLHF.

This chain uses TRBV10-3 with TRBJ1-1, with a possible D match to TRBD1 (5 bases). This CDR3 contains 13 residues. From germline, CDR1 is ENHRY and CDR2 SYGVKD. Trimming left V 10 bases short and J 4 bases short, with 16 bases between. The CDR3 coding sequence is TGTGCCACCGCAGTCGGGGGTGGCACTGAAGCTTTCTTT. This encodes CATAVGGGTEAFF.

V usage is TRBV3-1 (or the pseudogene TRBV3-2) and J usage is TRBJ2-7; 10 bases fit TRBD1. This CDR3 comprises 16 residues. V lost 0 bases and J lost 3; bases outside the gene matches: 5. Germline V CDR1 and CDR2: LGHDT, YNNKEL (reference sequence). CDR3 loop: CASSQEAGQGNYEQYF. DNA for the CDR3: TGTGCCAGCAGCCAAGAAGCGGGACAGGGGAACTACGAGCAGTACTTC.

As regards this clone: Other nucleotide sequences from this sample produce the same CDR3. V usage is TRBV6-1 and J usage is TRBJ1-1; no firm D call. Deletions cut 3 bases from V and 0 bases from J, with 5 bases between. The germline V gene encodes CDR1 MNHNS and CDR2 SASEGT. The CDR3 has 13 amino acids. This CDR3 is CASSEKMNTEAFF. The CDR3 DNA reads TGTGCCAGCAGTGAGAAAATGAACACTGAAGCTTTCTTT.

The rearrangement uses TRBV6-5 and TRBJ2-1; 8 bases align to TRBD2. J gave up 8 bases and V 8 bases, and 11 bases lay outside the gene matches. CDR3 length: 14 amino acids. Germline V gives CDR1 MNHEY, CDR2 SVGAGI. In DNA form, the CDR3 reads TGTGCCAGCGGGCGGGGGGCCCACGGGGATGAGCAGTTCTTC. Residues: CASGRGAHGDEQFF.

The table lists this clone with a few counts. This chain uses TRBV6-4 with TRBJ2-3, with TRBD2 as a possible D gene (6 bases). V lost 4 bases, J lost 4 bases, and 15 bases lay in between. The CDR3 loop spans 15 amino acids. Germline V lookup: CDR1 MRHNA, CDR2 SNTAGT. CDR3 DNA sequence: TGTGCCAGCAGTGTCGCGGGGAAGGGTTCAGATACGCAGTATTTT. Residues: CASSVAGKGSDTQYF.

J is TRBJ2-1 and V is TRBV5-1; the match to TRBD1 covers 7 bases. The CDR3 is made up of 14 amino acids. Trimming took 4 bases from V and 7 from J; bases not matched to a gene: 8. The V gene's germline CDR1 is SGHRS and CDR2 YFSETQ. CDR3 loop: CASSDPGGVNEQFF. In DNA form, the CDR3 reads TGCGCCAGCAGCGATCCAGGGGGAGTGAATGAGCAGTTCTTC.

The V and J genes are TRBV19 and TRBJ2-7, with D tentatively TRBD2 (5 bases). Germline assignment: CDR1 LNHDA and CDR2 SQIVND (reference sequence). This CDR3 is 16 amino acids long. Trimming took 5 bases from V and 3 from J, leaving 20 bases between them. The CDR3 region has the DNA TGTGCCAGTAGTCCGCTGGAGGCCCGGACCCGCTACGAGCAGTACTTC. Protein product: CASSPLEARTRYEQYF. The whole variable domain, filled in from reference TRBV19 and TRBJ2-7, reads DGGITQSPKYLFRKEGQNVTLSCEQNLNHDAMYWYRQDPGQGLRLIYYSQIVNDFQKGDIAEGYSVSREKKESFPLTVTSAQKNPTAFYLCASSPLEARTRYEQYFGPGTRLTVT.

This clone was counted once. J is TRBJ2-2 and V is TRBV28; 10 nucleotides match TRBD1. V was clipped by 6 bases and J by 5 bases; unmatched bases: 9. Looked up from germline, CDR1 is MDHEN and CDR2 is SYDVKM. The CDR3 extends over 16 amino acids. The CDR3 nucleotides are TGTGCCAGCAGCAGACCTGGGACAGGGGTGACCGGGGAGCTGTTTTTT. The encoded protein is CASSRPGTGVTGELFF. The whole variable domain, remainder taken from reference TRBV28 and TRBJ2-2, is DVKVTQSSRYLVKRTGEKVFLECVQDMDHENMFWYRQDPGLGLRLIYFSYDVKMKEKGDIPEGYSVSREKKERFSLILESASTNQTSMYLCASSRPGTGVTGELFFGEGSRLTVL.

Details on this clone: One end of the junction fails to match germline, which may point to a read error. The gene calls are TRBV7-2 and TRBJ2-1; the match to TRBD1 covers 12 bases. The CDR3 runs 16 residues. CDR1 and CDR2 from the germline V gene are SGHTA and FQGNSA. The CDR3 nucleotides are TGTGCCAGCAGCTCCACCGGGACAGGGGGCTACCATGAGCAGTTCTTC. This gives the protein CASSSTGTGGYHEQFF.

The chain employs TRBV7-6 and TRBJ2-7, with 11 bases aligning to TRBD1. Trimming at V came to 5 bases and at J to 7 bases, leaving 7 bases not matched to a gene. In germline, CDR1 is SGHVS, CDR2 FNYEAQ. CDR3 length equals 14 residues. CDR3 sequence reads: CASSLGQGAGEQYF. The DNA of the CDR3 is TGTGCCAGCAGCCTCGGACAGGGGGCGGGGGAGCAGTACTTC.

The rearrangement joins TRBV7-3 to TRBJ2-3; no definite D call. Trimming pared 4 bases from V and 7 bases from J, leaving 9 bases between. CDR3 length: 12 residues. Germline V gene lookup returns CDR1 SGHTA and CDR2 FQGTGA. CDR3 coding DNA: TGTGCCAGCAGCTCGGACGGAAATACGCAGTATTTT. Translating it yields CASSSDGNTQYF.